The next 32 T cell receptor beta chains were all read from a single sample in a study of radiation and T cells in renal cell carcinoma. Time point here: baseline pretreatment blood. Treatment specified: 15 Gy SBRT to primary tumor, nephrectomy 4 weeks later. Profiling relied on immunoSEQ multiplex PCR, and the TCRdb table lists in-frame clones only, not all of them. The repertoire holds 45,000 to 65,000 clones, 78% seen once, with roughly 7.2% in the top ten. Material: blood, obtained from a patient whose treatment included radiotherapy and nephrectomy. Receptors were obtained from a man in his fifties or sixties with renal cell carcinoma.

This CDR3 is CASSLDRGVTNEQFF. Here the CDR3 DNA reads TGTGCCAGCAGCTTGGATCGGGGGGTGACGAATGAGCAGTTCTTC. The genes are TRBV7-2 and TRBJ2-1, with TRBD2 matching 7 bases. This CDR3 has 15 amino acids. CDR1 is SGHTA, CDR2 FQGNSA, per germline. V dropped 3 bases and J dropped 7; count of bases not matched to a gene: 9.

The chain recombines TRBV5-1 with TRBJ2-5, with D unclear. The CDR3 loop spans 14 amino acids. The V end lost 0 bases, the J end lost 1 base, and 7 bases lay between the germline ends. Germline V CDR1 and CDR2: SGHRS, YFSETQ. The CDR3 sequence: CASSLAGFQETQYF. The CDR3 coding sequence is TGCGCCAGCAGCTTGGCCGGGTTCCAAGAGACCCAGTACTTC.

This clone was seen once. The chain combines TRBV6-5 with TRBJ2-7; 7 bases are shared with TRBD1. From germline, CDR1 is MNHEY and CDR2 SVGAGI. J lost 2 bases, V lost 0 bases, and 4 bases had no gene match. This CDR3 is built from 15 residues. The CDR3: CASSYSRDSPYEQYF. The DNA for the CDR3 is TGTGCCAGCAGTTACTCGAGGGACAGCCCCTACGAGCAGTACTTC.

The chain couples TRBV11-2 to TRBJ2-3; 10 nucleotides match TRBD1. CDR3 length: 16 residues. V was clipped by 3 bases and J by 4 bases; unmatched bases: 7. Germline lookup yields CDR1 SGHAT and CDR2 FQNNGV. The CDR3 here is CASSFTGTGASDTQYF. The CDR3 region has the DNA TGTGCCAGCAGCTTCACCGGGACAGGGGCTTCAGATACGCAGTATTTT.

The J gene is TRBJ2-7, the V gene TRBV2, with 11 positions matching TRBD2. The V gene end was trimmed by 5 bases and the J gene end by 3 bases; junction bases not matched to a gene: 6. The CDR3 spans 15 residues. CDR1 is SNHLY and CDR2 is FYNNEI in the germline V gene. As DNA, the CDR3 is TGTGCCAGCAGTCCTACTAGCGGGAGCCTCTACGAGCAGTACGTC. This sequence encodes CASSPTSGSLYEQYV.

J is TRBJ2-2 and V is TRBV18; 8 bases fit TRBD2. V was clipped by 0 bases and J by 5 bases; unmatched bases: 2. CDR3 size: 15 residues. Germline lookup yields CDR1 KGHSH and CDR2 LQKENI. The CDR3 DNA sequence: TGTGCCAGCTCACCACCCGGGGGGGATACCGGGGAGCTGTTTTTT. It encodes CASSPPGGDTGELFF.

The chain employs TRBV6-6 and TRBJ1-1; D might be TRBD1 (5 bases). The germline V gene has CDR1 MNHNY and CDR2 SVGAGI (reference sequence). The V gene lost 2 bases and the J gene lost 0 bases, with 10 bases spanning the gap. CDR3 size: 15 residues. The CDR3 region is CASSYGHILNTEAFF. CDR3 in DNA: TGTGCCAGCAGTTACGGACACATTTTGAACACTGAAGCTTTCTTT.

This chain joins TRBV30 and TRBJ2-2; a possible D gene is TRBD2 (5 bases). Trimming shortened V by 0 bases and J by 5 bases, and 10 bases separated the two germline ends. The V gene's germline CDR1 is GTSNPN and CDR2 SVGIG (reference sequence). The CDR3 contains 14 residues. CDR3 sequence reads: CAWSVGLSTGELFF. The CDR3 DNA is TGTGCCTGGAGTGTCGGACTTTCGACCGGGGAGCTGTTTTTT.

The CDR3 coding sequence is TGTGCCAGCTCACCCCGGGCCAGTAGGGAAAAGGCGGATACGCAGTATTTT. This sequence encodes CASSPRASREKADTQYF. The V and J genes are TRBV18 and TRBJ2-3; no clear D. V dropped 3 bases and J dropped 6 bases, with 22 bases sitting between them. The CDR3 is made up of 17 amino acids. Germline V CDR1 and CDR2: KGHSH, LQKENI.

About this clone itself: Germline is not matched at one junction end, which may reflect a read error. The CDR3 protein is CASSLRGSGTPVF. The DNA of the CDR3 is TGTGCCAGCAGCTTAAGGGGATCCGGGACCCCGGTTTTT. The V call is TRBV27, the J call TRBJ2-2; D tentatively reads TRBD1 or TRBD2 (5 bases each). Germline-derived CDR1 and CDR2 are MNHEY and SMNVEV (reference sequence). The CDR3 loop spans 13 amino acids.

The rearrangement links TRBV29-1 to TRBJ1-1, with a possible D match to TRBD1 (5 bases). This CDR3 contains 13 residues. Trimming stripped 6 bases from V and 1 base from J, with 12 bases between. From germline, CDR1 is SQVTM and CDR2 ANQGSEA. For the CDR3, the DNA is TGCAGCGTCCCCTCCACAGGGAACACTGAAGCTTTCTTT. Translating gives CSVPSTGNTEAFF.

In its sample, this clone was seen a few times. The CDR3 region has the DNA TGTGCCAGCAGCGTAACAAGCGCGGACACAGATACGCAGTATTTT. Protein sequence: CASSVTSADTDTQYF. This rearrangement joins TRBV9 to TRBJ2-3, with unresolved D. Trimming stripped 1 base from V and 2 bases from J, with 11 bases between. Per germline, CDR1 SGDLS and CDR2 YYNGEE. There are 15 residues in the CDR3.

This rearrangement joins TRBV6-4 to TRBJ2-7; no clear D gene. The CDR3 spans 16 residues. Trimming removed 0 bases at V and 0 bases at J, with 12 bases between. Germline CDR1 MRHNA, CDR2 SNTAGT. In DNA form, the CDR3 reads TGTGCCAGCAGTGACTCGTGCGTGCTAGTCTCCTACGAGCAGTACGTC. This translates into CASSDSCVLVSYEQYV.

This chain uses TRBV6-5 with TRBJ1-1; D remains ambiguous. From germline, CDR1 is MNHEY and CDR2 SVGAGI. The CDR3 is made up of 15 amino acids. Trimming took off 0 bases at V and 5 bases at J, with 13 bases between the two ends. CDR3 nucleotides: TGTGCCAGCAGTTACTCGAGTTCGGGTCTAACTGAAGCTTTCTTT. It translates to CASSYSSSGLTEAFF.

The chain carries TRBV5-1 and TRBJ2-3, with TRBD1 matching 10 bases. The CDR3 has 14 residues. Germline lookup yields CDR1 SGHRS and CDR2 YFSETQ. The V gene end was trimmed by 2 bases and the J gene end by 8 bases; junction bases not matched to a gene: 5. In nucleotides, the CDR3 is TGCGCCAGCAGCTTCGGACAGGGGGGAGGTACGCAGTATTTT. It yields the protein CASSFGQGGGTQYF.

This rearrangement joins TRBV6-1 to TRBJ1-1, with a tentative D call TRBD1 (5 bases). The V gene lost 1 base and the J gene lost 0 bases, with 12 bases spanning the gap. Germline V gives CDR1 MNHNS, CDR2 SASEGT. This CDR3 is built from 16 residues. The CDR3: CASSEERQIMNTEAFF. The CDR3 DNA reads TGTGCCAGCAGTGAAGAAAGACAGATAATGAACACTGAAGCTTTCTTT.

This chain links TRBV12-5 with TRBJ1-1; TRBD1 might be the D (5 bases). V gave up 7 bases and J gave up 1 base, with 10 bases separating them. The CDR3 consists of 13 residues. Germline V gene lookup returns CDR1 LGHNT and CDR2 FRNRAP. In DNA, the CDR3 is TGTGCTAGTGAGCTAACAGGGAACACTGAAGCTTTCTTT. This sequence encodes CASELTGNTEAFF.

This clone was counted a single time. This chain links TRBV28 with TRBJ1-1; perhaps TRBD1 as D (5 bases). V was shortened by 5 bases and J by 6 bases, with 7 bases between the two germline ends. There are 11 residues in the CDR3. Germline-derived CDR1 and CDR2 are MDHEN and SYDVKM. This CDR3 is CASSRGAEAFF. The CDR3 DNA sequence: TGTGCCAGCAGTAGGGGCGCTGAAGCTTTCTTT.

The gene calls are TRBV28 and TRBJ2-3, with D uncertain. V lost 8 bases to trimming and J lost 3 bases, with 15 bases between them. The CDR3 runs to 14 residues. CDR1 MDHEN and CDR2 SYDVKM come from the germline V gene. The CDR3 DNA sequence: TGTGCCAGCCGCCCGAGCCAAGTGACAGATACGCAGTATTTT. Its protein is CASRPSQVTDTQYF. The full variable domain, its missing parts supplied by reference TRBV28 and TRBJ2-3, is DVKVTQSSRYLVKRTGEKVFLECVQDMDHENMFWYRQDPGLGLRLIYFSYDVKMKEKGDIPEGYSVSREKKERFSLILESASTNQTSMYLCASRPSQVTDTQYFGPGTRLTVL.

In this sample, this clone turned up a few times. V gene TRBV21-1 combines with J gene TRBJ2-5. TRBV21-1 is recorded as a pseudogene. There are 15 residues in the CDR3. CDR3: CASSKVWGTQETQYF. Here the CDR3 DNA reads TGTGCCAGCAGCAAAGTCTGGGGTACCCAAGAGACCCAGTACTTC.

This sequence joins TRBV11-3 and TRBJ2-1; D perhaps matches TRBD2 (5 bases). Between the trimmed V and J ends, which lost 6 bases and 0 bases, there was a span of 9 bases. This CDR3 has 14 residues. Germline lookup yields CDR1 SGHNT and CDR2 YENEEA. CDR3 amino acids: CASRTGNSYNEQFF. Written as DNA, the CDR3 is TGTGCCAGCAGGACCGGGAACTCCTACAATGAGCAGTTCTTC.

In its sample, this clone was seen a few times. CDR3 bases: TGTGCCAGCAGCTCCGAGGGGGCCAGCTCCTACAATGAGCAGTTCTTC. Protein product: CASSSEGASSYNEQFF. The genes are TRBV7-8 and TRBJ2-1, with 7 bases identical to TRBD1. This CDR3 has 16 amino acids. Germline loops: CDR1 SGHVS, CDR2 FQNEAQ. V shed 4 bases, J shed 0 bases, and the junction held 6 bases outside the gene matches. Drawing the rest from reference TRBV7-8 and TRBJ2-1, the complete variable domain is GAGVSQSPRYKVAKRGQDVALRCDPISGHVSLFWYQQALGQGPEFLTYFQNEAQLDKSGLPSDRFFAERPEGSVSTLKIQRTQQEDSAVYLCASSSEGASSYNEQFFGPGTRLTVL.

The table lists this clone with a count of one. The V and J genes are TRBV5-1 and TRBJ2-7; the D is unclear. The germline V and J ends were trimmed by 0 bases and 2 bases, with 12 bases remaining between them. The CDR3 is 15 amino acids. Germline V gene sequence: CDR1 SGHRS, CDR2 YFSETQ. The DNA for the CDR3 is TGCGCCAGCAGCTTGGGACCGCAGGAGACCTACGAGCAGTACTTC. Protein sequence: CASSLGPQETYEQYF.

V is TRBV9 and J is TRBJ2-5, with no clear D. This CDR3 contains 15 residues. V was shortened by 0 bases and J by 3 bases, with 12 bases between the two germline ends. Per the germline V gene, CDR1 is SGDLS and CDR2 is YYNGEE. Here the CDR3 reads CASSVGVRLEETQYF. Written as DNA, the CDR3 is TGTGCCAGCAGCGTAGGGGTGCGGCTAGAAGAGACCCAGTACTTC.

The CDR3 region is CASSLGRGQGRADTQYF. DNA for the CDR3: TGTGCCAGCAGCTTAGGGAGGGGACAGGGGCGCGCAGATACGCAGTATTTT. The V gene is TRBV11-2, the J gene TRBJ2-3; 10 bases fit TRBD1. There are 17 residues in the CDR3. Germline V gene sequence: CDR1 SGHAT, CDR2 FQNNGV. Unmatched junction bases numbered 8, after V lost 1 base and J lost 4 bases. Using reference TRBV11-2 and TRBJ2-3 for the parts outside the CDR3, the full variable domain is EAGVAQSPRYKIIEKRQSVAFWCNPISGHATLYWYQQILGQGPKLLIQFQNNGVVDDSQLPKDRFSAERLKGVDSTLKIQPAKLEDSAVYLCASSLGRGQGRADTQYFGPGTRLTVL.

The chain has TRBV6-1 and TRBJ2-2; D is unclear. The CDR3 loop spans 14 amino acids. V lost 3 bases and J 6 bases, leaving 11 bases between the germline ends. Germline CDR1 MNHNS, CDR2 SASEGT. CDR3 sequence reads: CASSDRVLSGELFF. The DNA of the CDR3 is TGTGCCAGCAGTGACCGGGTCCTGTCCGGGGAGCTGTTTTTT.

The CDR3 loop is CASSATGSTDTQYF. For the CDR3, the DNA is TGTGCCAGCAGTGCGACAGGATCCACAGATACGCAGTATTTT. The chain joins TRBV6-5 to TRBJ2-3, with a tentative D call TRBD1 (6 bases). V lost 5 bases, J lost 2 bases, and 11 bases lay in between. This CDR3 spans 14 amino acids. Germline-derived CDR1 and CDR2 are MNHEY and SVGAGI.

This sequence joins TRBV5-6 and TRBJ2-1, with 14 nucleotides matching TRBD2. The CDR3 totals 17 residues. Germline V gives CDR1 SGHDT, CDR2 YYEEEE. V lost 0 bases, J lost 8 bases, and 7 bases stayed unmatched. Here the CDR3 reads CASSLGLAGGPGDEQFF. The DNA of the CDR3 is TGTGCCAGCAGCTTGGGACTAGCGGGAGGGCCGGGGGATGAGCAGTTCTTC.

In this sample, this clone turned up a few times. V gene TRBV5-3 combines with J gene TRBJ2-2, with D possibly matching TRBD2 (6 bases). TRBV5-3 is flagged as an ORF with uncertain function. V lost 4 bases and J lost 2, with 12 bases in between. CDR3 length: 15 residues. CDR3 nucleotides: TGTGCCAGAAGCGGGGACTTTTGTAACACCGGGGAGCTGTTTTTT. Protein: CARSGDFCNTGELFF.

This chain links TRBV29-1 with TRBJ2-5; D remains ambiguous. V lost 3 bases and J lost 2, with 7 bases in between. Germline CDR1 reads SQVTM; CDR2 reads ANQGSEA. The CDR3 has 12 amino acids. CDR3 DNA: TGCAGCGTTGAGGGCTTACAAGAGACCCAGTACTTC. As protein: CSVEGLQETQYF. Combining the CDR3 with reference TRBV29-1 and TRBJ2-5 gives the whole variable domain SAVISQKPSRDICQRGTSLTIQCQVDSQVTMMFWYRQQPGQSLTLIATANQGSEATYESGFVIDKFPISRPNLTFSTLTVSNMSPEDSSIYLCSVEGLQETQYFGPGTRLLVL.

The CDR3 DNA is TGCGCCAGCAGCTTGGCCCTAGCGGGAGAGACCCAGTACTTC. Protein: CASSLALAGETQYF. The chain couples TRBV5-1 to TRBJ2-5; 8 positions match TRBD2. Germline V CDR1 and CDR2: SGHRS, YFSETQ. The CDR3 spans 14 residues. The J segment lost 4 bases and the V segment lost 0 bases, leaving 2 bases of the junction unmatched.

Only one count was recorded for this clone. CDR3 amino acids: CASSLYAGLDNEQFF. The CDR3 region has the DNA TGTGCCAGCAGCTTATATGCGGGGCTCGACAATGAGCAGTTCTTC. The chain links TRBV7-6 to TRBJ2-1; D is possibly TRBD2 (6 bases). This CDR3 contains 15 residues. The V gene lost 2 bases and the J gene lost 5 bases, with 13 bases spanning the gap. CDR1 and CDR2 (germline): SGHVS, FNYEAQ.